This T cell receptor beta chain was identified in a study of human versus mouse CDR3 diversity and MHC coevolution. CDR1 SGDLS and CDR2 YYNGEE come from the germline V gene. The CDR3 runs to 19 residues. The V end was cut by 1 base, the J end by 1 base, with 20 bases between. The data were produced by immunoSEQ multiplex PCR, yet TCRdb's version contains in-frame clones alone and is incomplete. The repertoire holds roughly 86,000 clones, with roughly 95% as singletons. The chain couples TRBV9 to TRBJ2-2, with D tentatively TRBD1 (6 bases). The receptor was isolated from a person aged 25 to 75 in good health. Sequenced material: naive CD4+ T cells from blood. The subset is: CD45RO-negative CD62L-positive naive CD4 T cells. This chain's CDR3 is CASSVPQSPGQQNTGELFF. The CDR3 DNA sequence: TGTGCCAGCAGCGTACCCCAGAGCCCGGGACAACAGAACACCGGGGAGCTGTTTTTT.